This TCR beta chain was recorded in a study of blood T cells in healthy people across ages (dated by TCRdb to the mid-2010s). Background for the entire study: In model experiments, roughly one uniquely barcoded TCR beta cDNA molecule per two T cells was captured by template switching. The donors were split into four age groups: young (average around 15 years), middle-aged (roughly 42), aged (roughly 65) and long-lived (approximately 89). To track age-related changes in TCR beta repertoire diversity, the study relied on deep sequencing normalized with unique cDNA molecular identifiers. The study analyzed two additional independent replicas of 1 million unique cDNA reads from the same blood draw for two donors, one aged 18 to 30 and one aged 80 or older. To avoid experimental bias, donors of different ages were spread randomly across the sequencing lanes. Overall results and qualifications from the work: Conclusive comparison of naive and antigen-experienced compartments was prevented by the profiling of bulk unsorted PBMCs. Observed TCR beta diversity per million T cells fell roughly linearly with age, and a significant reduction was already apparent by age roughly 40. Compared with the aged group, the long-lived group had more naive CD4+ T cells, fewer expanded clones and increased TCR diversity, a pattern suggesting age selection. Estimates of total diversity based on one million sequenced T cells were considered lower bounds and underestimates. Donor CMV infection status was unknown, potentially confounding age-related changes in expanded clonotypes. The percentage of naive T cells measured by flow cytometry correlated strongly with observed TCR beta diversity.

Remarks on this clonotype: Its antigen is currently not known. No base quality information exists; no much larger clone differs at one position.

The donors were about 40 Caucasian individuals from Russia, aged roughly 6 to 90 years, who were systemically healthy. About 10 milliliters of peripheral blood were collected from each donor into EDTA-treated Vacutainer tubes. Ficoll-Paque density-gradient centrifugation was used to isolate PBMCs, with at least 6.5 million per sample. Total RNA, at least 6 micrograms per sample, was extracted from PBMCs with Trizol reagent. The percentages of naive CD45RAhigh/CD27high T cells were determined by flow cytometry on a PBMC aliquot from every donor. From the cysteine up to the phenylalanine, the CDR3 has a length of 17 residues. Solely the CDR3 DNA is kept, with 51 bases framed from the first base. CDR1 and CDR2, looked up from the germline V gene, are SGHAT and FQNNGV. The germline ends are 22 bases apart after V is trimmed by 5 bases and J by 2 bases. The library relied on 5' RACE. TCRdb names Illumina HiSeq 2500 as the instrument used. A second PCR of about 6 to 11 cycles was performed with a sample-barcoded 5' primer and a J-beta primer mix. A unique molecular identifier was introduced onto each TCR beta cDNA molecule by a template-switch 5' adaptor carrying 12 random nucleotides. Each sample yielded at least 2.5 million CDR3-containing paired-end reads. First-strand cDNA was synthesized from all RNA with the Mint cDNA synthesis kit, primed by a TRBC-specific oligonucleotide. Following uracil-DNA glycosylase treatment, all cDNA underwent a first 18-cycle PCR with the universal primers M1SS and BC2_uni_R. Processing in the source paper ran as follows. Normalization of each sample was performed by random selection of 1 million high-quality reads, each carrying a distinct molecular identifier. Reads with shared molecular identifiers were discarded instead of being binned into consensus sequences. MiTCR, run with a Q25 quality threshold and the strictest error-elimination algorithm, handled CDR3 identification, clonotype clustering and error correction. Lower-bound total TCR beta diversity was estimated with a nonparametric unseen species model using Euler transformation. Clones were called with MiXCR by TCRdb after fastp trimmed the public reads at Q25, and only in-frame beta chains were retained. Rows matching on CDR3 protein sequence are summarized as one entry with the most common DNA and genes. These V and J calls rely on TCRdb rather than the paper's analysis. Across this sample there are under 2 million distinct CDR3 sequences, with about 31% seen only once. 10% to 12% of the sample is in the top ten clones.

Input material: blood. This clonotype was obtained from a woman aged 25 to 45 in good health. The chain couples TRBV11-2 to TRBJ2-7, with TRBD2 perhaps the D gene, on 8 matching bases. The nucleotide sequence reads as follows: TGTGCCAGCAGCCAACTCCGGGGGGGACAGTGGCCCTACGAGCAGTACTTC. It is translated as CASSQLRGGQWPYEQYF.